The 20 T cell receptor beta chains listed next were all sequenced from one sample in a study of T cell responses to AZD1222 COVID-19 vaccine (dated by TCRdb to the early 2020s). The library was obtained by the immunoSEQ multiplex PCR assay. TCRdb re-hosts the immuneACCESS table, in-frame sequences only. Its copies lack some clones; in the studies checked, an unresolved V gene accounts for under half of them, and the cause for the rest is not known. This sample holds 150,000 to 200,000 clones; 85% to 90% were observed only once. Of the sample, 1.5% to 2% is held by the ten largest clones. This specimen's time point label, interpreted: baseline before first vaccination. Source: peripheral blood, taken on day 0 of AZD1222 vaccination. The receptors shown here come from an adult in good health.

The rearrangement uses TRBV3-1 (or the pseudogene TRBV3-2) and TRBJ1-1; D perhaps matches TRBD1 (6 bases). The CDR3 sequence is 15 residues long. The ends were cut back, 5 bases at V and 2 bases at J, with 15 bases in the middle. Germline lookup yields CDR1 LGHDT and CDR2 YNNKEL (reference sequence). The CDR3 DNA reads as TGTGCCAGCAGCTCCTCCGACAGGAAAAACACTGAAGCTTTCTTT. It encodes CASSSSDRKNTEAFF.

The CDR3 reads CAWSDSGRGEQYF. CDR3 sequence (DNA): TGTGCCTGGAGCGACAGTGGGAGGGGAGAGCAGTACTTC. The rearrangement links TRBV30 to TRBJ2-7; TRBD2 matches 7 bases. This CDR3 has 13 residues. Germline V gene lookup returns CDR1 GTSNPN and CDR2 SVGIG (reference sequence). J was trimmed by 7 bases and V by 3 bases; bases with no gene match: 9.

The CDR3 spells CAYQGGGLPGNTIYF. CDR3 nucleotides: TGTGCCTACCAGGGGGGGGGTCTCCCTGGAAACACCATATATTTT. This chain connects TRBV30 to TRBJ1-3, with 7 bases lining up with TRBD1. CDR3 length: 15 amino acids. Germline CDR1 and CDR2: GTSNPN and SVGIG (reference sequence). The V and J ends lost 7 bases and 2 bases, in that order; junction bases with no gene match: 11.

V and J are TRBV7-2 and TRBJ2-7; D gene uncertain. This CDR3 comprises 14 residues. CDR1 is SGHTA, CDR2 FQGNSA, per germline. V lost 2 bases and J lost 5, with 13 bases in between. The CDR3 bases are TGTGCCAGCAGCTTACGTCCAGTCCTAGACGAGCAGTACGTC. This translates into CASSLRPVLDEQYV.

V is TRBV5-1 and J is TRBJ2-7; 14 nucleotides match TRBD2. The germline V gene encodes CDR1 SGHRS and CDR2 YFSETQ. The J segment lost 5 bases and the V segment lost 0 bases, leaving 4 bases of the junction unmatched. This CDR3 is 16 amino acids long. As DNA, the CDR3 is TGCGCCAGCAGCTTGGGACTAGCGGGAGGGCCAAACGAGCAGTACTTC. Translated: CASSLGLAGGPNEQYF.

The chain links TRBV5-1 to TRBJ1-2, with no clear D. V gave up 0 bases and J gave up 4 bases, with 13 bases separating them. This CDR3 has 15 amino acids. CDR1 and CDR2 (germline): SGHRS, YFSETQ. Here the CDR3 DNA reads TGCGCCAGCAGCTTGGGGCGGGAGGGAGCCTATGGCTACACCTTC. As protein: CASSLGREGAYGYTF.

The genes are TRBV28 and TRBJ2-5; maybe TRBD1 (6 bases). Trimming stripped 5 bases from V and 1 base from J, with 14 bases between. The germline V gene has CDR1 MDHEN and CDR2 SYDVKM. The CDR3 has 15 residues. Here the CDR3 reads CASSESTGSQETQYF. The CDR3 coding sequence is TGTGCCAGCAGTGAGTCCACAGGGTCCCAAGAGACCCAGTACTTC.

In this sample, this clone turned up once. The chain has TRBV7-9 and TRBJ2-2; D gene unclear. The CDR3 has 15 amino acids. V shed 2 bases and J shed 4 bases, with 11 bases lying between them. The V gene's germline CDR1 is SEHNR and CDR2 FQNEAQ (reference sequence). The CDR3 sequence: CASSLLLTSTGELFF. DNA of the CDR3: TGTGCCAGCAGCTTACTTTTGACATCCACCGGGGAGCTGTTTTTT.

This clone was seen only once. The rearrangement joins TRBV5-6 to TRBJ1-2; D unclear. Germline CDR1 SGHDT, CDR2 YYEEEE. The CDR3 totals 15 residues. V gave up 0 bases and J gave up 4 bases, with 13 bases separating them. The CDR3 DNA follows: TGTGCCAGCAGCTTGGTAACGACCCGAGGCTATGGCTACACCTTC. This gives the protein CASSLVTTRGYGYTF.

The rearrangement uses TRBV2 and TRBJ1-2; no definite D call. Germline CDR1 is SNHLY and CDR2 is FYNNEI. The CDR3 has 12 amino acids. Trimming removed 2 bases from V and 4 bases from J, with 5 bases in between. This CDR3 reads CASSELTYGYTF. CDR3 in DNA: TGTGCCAGCAGTGAACTCACCTATGGCTACACCTTC. Based on the CDR3 plus reference TRBV2 and TRBJ1-2, the full variable domain is EPEVTQTPSHQVTQMGQEVILRCVPISNHLYFYWYRQILGQKVEFLVSFYNNEISEKSEIFDDQFSVERPDGSNFTLKIRSTKLEDSAMYFCASSELTYGYTFGSGTRLTVV.

The rearrangement links TRBV30 to TRBJ1-4; TRBD1 aligns across 7 bases. V was pared by 5 bases and J by 9 bases, with 15 bases of the junction left unmatched. The CDR3 totals 15 residues. Germline CDR1 GTSNPN, CDR2 SVGIG (reference sequence). The CDR3 spells CAWGTKQGNFQKLFF. CDR3 nucleotide sequence: TGTGCCTGGGGTACCAAACAGGGGAACTTCCAAAAACTGTTTTTT.

CDR3 sequence (DNA): TGTGCCAGCACCCAGGGGTCCACTAATGAAAAACTGTTTTTT. As protein: CASTQGSTNEKLFF. The chain uses TRBV2 and TRBJ1-4; possible D gene TRBD1, 6 bases. V shed 7 bases and J shed 2 bases, with 11 bases lying between them. Germline V lookup: CDR1 SNHLY, CDR2 FYNNEI. This CDR3 region has 14 residues.

The chain recombines TRBV3-1 (or the pseudogene TRBV3-2) with TRBJ1-2; 9 bases are shared with TRBD1. The J segment lost 7 bases and the V segment lost 6 bases, leaving 9 bases of the junction unmatched. Germline V gene lookup returns CDR1 LGHDT and CDR2 YNNKEL (reference sequence). The CDR3 runs to 14 residues. As DNA, the CDR3 is TGTGCCAGCAGGATCGGGACAGGGCGTAGTGGCTACACCTTC. This codes for CASRIGTGRSGYTF.

V gene TRBV3-1 (or the pseudogene TRBV3-2) combines with J gene TRBJ1-1, with D possibly matching TRBD1 (6 bases). Germline V gives CDR1 LGHDT, CDR2 YNNKEL (reference sequence). V lost 1 base to trimming and J lost 8 bases, with 20 bases between them. The CDR3 is 16 residues long. The CDR3 DNA follows: TGTGCCAGCAGCCAAGCCCCACTACAGGGACGGGGCGAAGCTTTCTTT. Amino acids: CASSQAPLQGRGEAFF.

This chain joins TRBV10-3 and TRBJ2-2; 7 bases match TRBD1. CDR1 is ENHRY and CDR2 is SYGVKD in the germline V gene. V lost 11 bases and J lost 2; bases outside the gene matches: 5. The CDR3 runs 13 residues. CDR3 sequence: CAARDRNTGELFF. Written as DNA, the CDR3 is TGTGCCGCTCGGGACAGAAACACCGGGGAGCTGTTTTTT.

The chain recombines TRBV9 with TRBJ1-4; TRBD1 might be the D (6 bases). The V gene's germline CDR1 is SGDLS and CDR2 YYNGEE. The CDR3 has 15 residues. Trimming pared 3 bases from V and 4 bases from J, leaving 13 bases between. In nucleotides, the CDR3 is TGTGCCAGCAGCGGCAATCGACAGGTTAATGAAAAACTGTTTTTT. Its protein is CASSGNRQVNEKLFF.

The J gene is TRBJ2-3, the V gene TRBV18; 10 nucleotides match TRBD2. Trimming took 3 bases from V and 3 from J; bases not matched to a gene: 9. Germline values: CDR1 KGHSH, CDR2 LQKENI. The CDR3 extends over 17 amino acids. The CDR3, as DNA: TGTGCCAGCTCACCTAATCGACTAGCGGGCGGGACAGATACGCAGTATTTT. It yields the protein CASSPNRLAGGTDTQYF. Variable domain in full (rest from reference TRBV18 and TRBJ2-3): NAGVMQNPRHLVRRRGQEARLRCSPMKGHSHVYWYRQLPEEGLKFMVYLQKENIIDESGMPKERFSAEFPKEGPSILRIQQVVRGDSAAYFCASSPNRLAGGTDTQYFGPGTRLTVL.

Only one count was recorded for this clone. This rearrangement joins TRBV27 to TRBJ1-3; D is ambiguous. The V gene lost 2 bases and the J gene lost 2 bases, with 7 bases spanning the gap. In germline, CDR1 is MNHEY, CDR2 SMNVEV (reference sequence). This CDR3 has 14 residues. The CDR3 reads CASSLRIPGNTIYF. DNA of the CDR3: TGTGCCAGCAGTTTAAGGATTCCTGGAAACACCATATATTTT.

This clone occurred once. The V gene is TRBV7-3, the J gene TRBJ2-1, with D unclear. This CDR3 spans 15 amino acids. V was shortened by 2 bases and J by 4 bases, with 12 bases between the two germline ends. CDR1 and CDR2 from the germline V gene are SGHTA and FQGTGA. The CDR3 here is CASSLGSSVYNEQFF. The DNA of the CDR3 is TGTGCCAGCAGCTTAGGGTCTTCAGTATACAATGAGCAGTTCTTC.

The chain links TRBV7-3 to TRBJ1-5; possibly TRBD1 for D (5 bases). Germline V gene sequence: CDR1 SGHTA, CDR2 FQGTGA. V gave up 5 bases and J gave up 6 bases, with 11 bases separating them. This CDR3 spans 13 amino acids. CDR3 amino acids: CASSQGRGQPQHF. CDR3 DNA sequence: TGTGCCAGCAGCCAGGGTAGGGGTCAGCCCCAGCATTTT.